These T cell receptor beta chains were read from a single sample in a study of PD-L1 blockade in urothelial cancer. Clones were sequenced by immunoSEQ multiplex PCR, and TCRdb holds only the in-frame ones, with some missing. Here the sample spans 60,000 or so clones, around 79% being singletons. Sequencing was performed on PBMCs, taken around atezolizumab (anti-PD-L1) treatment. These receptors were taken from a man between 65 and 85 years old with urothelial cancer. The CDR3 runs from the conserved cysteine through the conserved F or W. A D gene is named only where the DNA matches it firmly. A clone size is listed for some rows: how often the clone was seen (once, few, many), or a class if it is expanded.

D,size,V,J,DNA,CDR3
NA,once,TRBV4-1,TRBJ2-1,TGCGCCAGTTCTCTAAGCGGGACAGGCAATGAGCAGTTCTTC,CASSLSGTGNEQFF
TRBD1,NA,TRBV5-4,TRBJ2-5,TGTGCCAGCAGCTACGGGACAGGGCAAGAGACCCAGTACTTC,CASSYGTGQETQYF
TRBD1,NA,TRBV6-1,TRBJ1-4,TGTGCCAGCAGATTCACAGGGGGGAATGAAAAACTGTTTTTT,CASRFTGGNEKLFF
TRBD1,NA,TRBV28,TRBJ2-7,TGTGCCAGCAGTTCCGGGACAGGGGTCTCCTACGAGCAGTACTTC,CASSSGTGVSYEQYF
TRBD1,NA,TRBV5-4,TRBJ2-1,TGTGCCAGCAGCCCCGGACAGGGTGAAAATGAGCAGTTCTTC,CASSPGQGENEQFF
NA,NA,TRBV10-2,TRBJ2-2,TGCGCCAGCAGTACAGGAAACACCGGGGAGCTGTTTTTT,CASSTGNTGELFF
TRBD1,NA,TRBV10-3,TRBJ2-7,TGTGCCATCAGGGGGACAGGGTCTTACGAGCAGTACTTC,CAIRGTGSYEQYF
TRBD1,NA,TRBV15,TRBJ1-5,TGTGCCACCAGCCCAAAATTACGGGCAGGGGGGAGCAATCAGCCCCAGCATTTT,CATSPKLRAGGSNQPQHF
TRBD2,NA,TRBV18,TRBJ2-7,TGTGCCAGCTCACCGGGACTAGCGGGAAGCGGAACCTACGAGCAGTACTTC,CASSPGLAGSGTYEQYF
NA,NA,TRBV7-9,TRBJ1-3,TGTGCCAGCAGCTCCTCCCCACAGCCGGGAAACACCATATATTTT,CASSSSPQPGNTIYF
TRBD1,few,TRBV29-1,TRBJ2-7,TGCAGCGTCCTGGACAGGTTTTACGAGCAGTACTTC,CSVLDRFYEQYF
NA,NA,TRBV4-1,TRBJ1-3,TGCGCCAGCAGCCAAGTAGGGGCTAATGGAAACACCATATATTTT,CASSQVGANGNTIYF
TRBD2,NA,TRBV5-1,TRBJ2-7,TGCGCCAGCAGCCTGGGACTAGCGAGAGCCTACGAGCAGTACTTC,CASSLGLARAYEQYF
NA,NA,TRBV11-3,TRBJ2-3,TGTGCCAGCAGCTTAGGGACACGCACCACAGATACGCAGTATTTT,CASSLGTRTTDTQYF
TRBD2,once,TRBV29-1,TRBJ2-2,TGCAGCGTCCGCGGACTAGCGGGCCACACCGGGGAGCTGTTTTTT,CSVRGLAGHTGELFF
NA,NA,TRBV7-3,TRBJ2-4,TGTGCCAGCAGCCAGATGGGGGGTCCGGACATTCAGTACTTC,CASSQMGGPDIQYF
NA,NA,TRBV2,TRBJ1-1,TGTGCCAGCAGTCCCCGGGGAGGAGAGAACACTGAAGCTTTCTTT,CASSPRGGENTEAFF
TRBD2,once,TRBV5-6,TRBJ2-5,TGTGCCAGCAGCTTGGGGCTAGCGGGAACCGAGACCCAGTACTTC,CASSLGLAGTETQYF
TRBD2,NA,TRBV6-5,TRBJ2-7,TGTGCCAGCAGATTAGGTAGCGGGAGGGGGGGCGAGCAGTACTTC,CASRLGSGRGGEQYF
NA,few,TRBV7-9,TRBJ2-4,TGTGCCAGCAGCTTACTGGCAGAAAACATTCAGTACTTC,CASSLLAENIQYF
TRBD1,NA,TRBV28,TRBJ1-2,TGTGCCAGCAGTTCGGGACAGGGTCTAACCGGCTACACCTTC,CASSSGQGLTGYTF
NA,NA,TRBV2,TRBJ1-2,TGTGCCAGCAGTGAAGCCCGGACAGCCTATGGCTACACCTTC,CASSEARTAYGYTF
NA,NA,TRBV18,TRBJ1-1,TGTGCCAGCTCCCCCGGAGGTCAGAACACTGAAGCTTTCTTT,CASSPGGQNTEAFF
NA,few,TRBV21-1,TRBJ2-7,TGTGCCAGCGCCGGCTGGACTAGCGGGACCTACGAGCAGTACTTC,CASAGWTSGTYEQYF
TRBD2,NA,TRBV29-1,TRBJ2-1,TGCAGCCTGCGACTAGCGGCCGATGAGCAGTTCTTC,CSLRLAADEQFF
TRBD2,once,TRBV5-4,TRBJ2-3,TGTGCCAGCAGCTCCGGGACTAGCGGGAGGGCCCCGGATACGCAGTATTTT,CASSSGTSGRAPDTQYF
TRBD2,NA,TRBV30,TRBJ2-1,TGTGCCTGGGTCAGCGGGAGCTCCTACAATGAGCAGTTCTTC,CAWVSGSSYNEQFF
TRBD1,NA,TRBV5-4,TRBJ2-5,TGTGCCAGCAGGCCAATTCCCACAGGGGGCCAGGAGACCCAGTACTTC,CASRPIPTGGQETQYF
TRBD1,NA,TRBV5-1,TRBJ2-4,TGCGCCAGCAGCTCCGGGACAGGTGGGACCAAAAACATTCAGTACTTC,CASSSGTGGTKNIQYF
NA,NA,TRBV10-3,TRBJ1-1,TGTGCCATCAGTGAGTCGAATCTGGGGCGGAACACTGAAGCTTTCTTT,CAISESNLGRNTEAFF
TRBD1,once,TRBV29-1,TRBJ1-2,TGCAGCGTCCTCAAGGACAGGGGGACTAATGGCTACACCTTC,CSVLKDRGTNGYTF
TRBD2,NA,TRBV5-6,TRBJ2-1,TGTGCCAGCAGCTTCGGACTAGCGGGACCCCGCTCCTACAATGAGCAGTTCTTC,CASSFGLAGPRSYNEQFF
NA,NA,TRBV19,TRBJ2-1,TGTGCCAGTAGTATGGAGGCGGCCCGAACCGACAATGAGCAGTTCTTC,CASSMEAARTDNEQFF
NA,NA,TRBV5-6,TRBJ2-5,TGTGCCAGCAGCTTTGGGCCTAGCCCGGGAGAGACCCAGTACTTC,CASSFGPSPGETQYF
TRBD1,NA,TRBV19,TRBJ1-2,TGTGCCAGTAGTCTCCCCGGGACAGGGGCCGGCTACACCTTC,CASSLPGTGAGYTF
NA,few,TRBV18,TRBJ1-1,TGTGCCAGCTCACCGTTACAGGGAGATGGCACTGAAGCTTTCTTT,CASSPLQGDGTEAFF
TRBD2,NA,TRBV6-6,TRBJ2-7,TGTGCCAGCAGTTACGCGGGAGGATCTGGCGAGCAGTACTTC,CASSYAGGSGEQYF
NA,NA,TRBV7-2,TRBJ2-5,TGTGCCAGCAGCCCCTCGGGGTACGAGACCCAGTACTTC,CASSPSGYETQYF
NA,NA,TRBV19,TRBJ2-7,TGTGCCAGTAGTATCACAGGGAATCCCTACGAGCAGTACTTC,CASSITGNPYEQYF
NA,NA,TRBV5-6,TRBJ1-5,TGTGCCAGCAGCAGTCAGGGGTTGGGCAATCAGCCCCAGCATTTT,CASSSQGLGNQPQHF
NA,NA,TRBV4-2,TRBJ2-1,TGTGCCAGCAGCCAAGTAGGCGGGAACTACAATGAGCAGTTCTTC,CASSQVGGNYNEQFF